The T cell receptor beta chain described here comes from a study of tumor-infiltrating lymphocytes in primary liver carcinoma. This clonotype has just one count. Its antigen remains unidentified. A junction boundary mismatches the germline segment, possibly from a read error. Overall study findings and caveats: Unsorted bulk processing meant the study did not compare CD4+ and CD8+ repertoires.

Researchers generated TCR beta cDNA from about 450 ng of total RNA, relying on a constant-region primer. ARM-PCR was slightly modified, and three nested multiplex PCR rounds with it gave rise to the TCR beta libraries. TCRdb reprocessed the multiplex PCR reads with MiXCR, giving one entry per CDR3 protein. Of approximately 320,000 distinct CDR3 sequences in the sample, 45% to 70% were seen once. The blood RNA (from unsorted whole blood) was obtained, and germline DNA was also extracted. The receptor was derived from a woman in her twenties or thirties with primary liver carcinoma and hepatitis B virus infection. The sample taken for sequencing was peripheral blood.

The CDR3 reads CASSLGLANTGELIF. The CDR3 nucleotides read TGTGCCAGCAGCTTGGGACTAGCGAACACAGGGGAGCTGATTTTT. The J gene is TRBJ2-2, the V gene TRBV13; 10 bases match TRBD2. Germline V gives CDR1 PRHDT, CDR2 FYEKMQ (reference sequence). The CDR3 runs 15 residues.